The sequence of this T cell receptor beta chain was determined in a study of blood T cell repertoires in COVID-19. Study at large: Collection of acute and convalescent COVID-19 samples took place in the United States, Italy and Spain.

In the study's own analysis: Nucleated cell counts were estimated from reference gene primer amplification. Assay used: immunoSEQ multiplex PCR; TCRdb lists only in-frame clones, some missing. V, J and clone size are taken as reported in that table, and D and trimming were inferred from the DNA itself. The table lists some 320,000 clones, about nine tenths of them singletons. This CDR3 region has 12 residues. Trimming cost V 5 bases and J 8 bases, with 10 bases left between them. Germline CDR1 is MNHEY and CDR2 is SMNVEV (reference sequence). Sample: PBMCs or T cells enriched from blood (not recorded which). V is TRBV27 and J is TRBJ1-5; the D gene is possibly TRBD1 (6 bases). The TCR comes from a man in his 60s who had recovered from COVID-19. The CDR3 DNA is TGTGCCAGCAGTCCCCCAGGGGAGCCCCAGCATTTT. Residues: CASSPPGEPQHF.